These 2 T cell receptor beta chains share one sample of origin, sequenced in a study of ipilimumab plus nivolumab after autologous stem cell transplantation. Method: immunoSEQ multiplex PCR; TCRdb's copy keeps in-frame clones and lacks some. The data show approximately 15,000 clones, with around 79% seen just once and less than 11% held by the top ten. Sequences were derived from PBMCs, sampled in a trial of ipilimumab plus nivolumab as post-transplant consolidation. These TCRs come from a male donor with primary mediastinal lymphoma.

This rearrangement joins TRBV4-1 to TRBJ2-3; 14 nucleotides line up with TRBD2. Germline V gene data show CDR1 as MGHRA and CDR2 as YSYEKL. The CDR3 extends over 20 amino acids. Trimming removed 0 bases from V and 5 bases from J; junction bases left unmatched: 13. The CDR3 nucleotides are TGCGCCAGCAGCCAAGATGGCCCCCTCAGACTAGCGGGGGGGCGAGATACGCAGTATTTT. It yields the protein CASSQDGPLRLAGGRDTQYF.

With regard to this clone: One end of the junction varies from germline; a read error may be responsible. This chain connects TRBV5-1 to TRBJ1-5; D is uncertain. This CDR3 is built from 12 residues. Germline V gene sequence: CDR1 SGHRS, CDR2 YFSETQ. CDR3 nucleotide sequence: TGCACCAGCAGACTAGGGCAAATGCCCCAGCATTTT. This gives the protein CTSRLGQMPQHF.